This paragraph reports one TCR beta chain. Under the authors' procedure: Estimates of nucleated cell counts were drawn from the amplification of reference gene primers. Sequenced by immunoSEQ multiplex PCR; TCRdb stores in-frame clones only, minus some. Clone size and the V and J calls come from that table; the DNA yielded D and trimming. This sample has over 120,000 clones, with roughly 87% found just once. This entry is derived from a study of blood T cell repertoires in COVID-19. Whole-study context: COVID-19 samples from acute and convalescent phases originated in the United States, Italy and Spain. In each case, the material was cDNA or gDNA derived from T cells, B-cell-depleted T cells, or PBMCs.

Germline V gives CDR1 SEHNR, CDR2 FQNEAQ (reference sequence). Trimming shortened V by 5 bases and J by 1 base, and 7 bases separated the two germline ends. The CDR3 consists of 13 residues. V and J are TRBV7-9 and TRBJ2-3; D gene ambiguous. The sequence was collected from a man aged 70 or older with acute or convalescent COVID-19. Sequencing was performed on peripheral blood. The CDR3 sequence is CASSTQGTDTQYF. Written as DNA, the CDR3 is TGTGCCAGCAGCACGCAGGGCACAGATACGCAGTATTTT.